What follows describes a single T cell receptor (beta chain). The target of this receptor is not known. It has no much larger one-base neighbor in the sample; base qualities were not kept. This specimen comes from a study of blood T cell repertoires in COVID-19 (dated by TCRdb to between 2020 and 2021). In the study overall: Samples covering the acute and convalescent phases of COVID-19 were provided by collaborators in the United States, Italy and Spain. Where available, HLA class I and class II types were obtained from metadata supplied by the sample provider rather than from assay-based typing. A freely available public database, intended as a resource for researchers studying the immune response to SARS-CoV-2, is where the repertoires were released. The samples were drawn from two sources: the first 160 participants of the ongoing ImmuneRACE study, and 1,200 or so subjects contributed by 6 global collaborators. The prospective study material was composed of cDNA or gDNA derived from T cells, B-cell-depleted T cells, or PBMCs. The sample metadata nearly always contained a de-identified subject ID, COVID-19 status, age in years and sex. Subjects who had been exposed to COVID-19, were actively infected with it, or had recovered from it provided the deeply sampled blood TCRbeta repertoires that made up the dataset. What the study reported, not specific to this receptor: How much clinical and demographic metadata was included differed by source and by participant, and the metadata was provided uncurated.

The CDR3, cysteine through phenylalanine, is 15 amino acids long. The retained sequence is limited to the CDR3, 45 bases, with the frame set at the first base. CDR1 and CDR2, per the germline V gene, are SGHRS and YFSETQ. V is cut back by 2 bases and J by 0 bases, with 4 bases in the junction unmatched. TCRbeta CDR3 regions were amplified from genomic DNA using the immunoSEQ Assay, a bias-controlled multiplex PCR. On the authors' methods: Within the assay, amplification of reference gene primers was used to estimate how many nucleated cells each sample contained. To quantify the absolute abundance of each unique TCRbeta CDR3 rearrangement, sequence reads were collapsed and filtered. For each sample, productive Simpson clonality was calculated by taking the square root of Simpson's diversity index across productive rearrangements. Not all clones reach the TCRdb copy of this immuneACCESS table, which keeps in-frame sequences only. Checked studies attribute under half of the gap to unresolved V genes and leave the rest unexplained. For V, J and clone size, that table is used; D and trimming come from the DNA. The sample contains under 130,000 clones, roughly 79% of them found a single time. 8% to 10% of the sample goes to the ten largest clones.

Each collaborating institution followed its own protocols to collect whole blood in K2EDTA tubes. For TCRbeta analysis, collaborators shipped samples in one of three forms: frozen whole blood, isolated PBMCs, or DNA extracted from either of those sample types. What was sequenced was peripheral blood. The sequence links TRBV5-1 to TRBJ2-7, and 8 junction bases match TRBD1. The clonotype originates from a woman aged 70-85 years with acute or convalescent COVID-19. The CDR3 amino acid sequence is: CASSLGTGLSYEQYF. The DNA is TGCGCCAGCAGCTTAGGGACAGGCCTCTCCTACGAGCAGTACTTC.